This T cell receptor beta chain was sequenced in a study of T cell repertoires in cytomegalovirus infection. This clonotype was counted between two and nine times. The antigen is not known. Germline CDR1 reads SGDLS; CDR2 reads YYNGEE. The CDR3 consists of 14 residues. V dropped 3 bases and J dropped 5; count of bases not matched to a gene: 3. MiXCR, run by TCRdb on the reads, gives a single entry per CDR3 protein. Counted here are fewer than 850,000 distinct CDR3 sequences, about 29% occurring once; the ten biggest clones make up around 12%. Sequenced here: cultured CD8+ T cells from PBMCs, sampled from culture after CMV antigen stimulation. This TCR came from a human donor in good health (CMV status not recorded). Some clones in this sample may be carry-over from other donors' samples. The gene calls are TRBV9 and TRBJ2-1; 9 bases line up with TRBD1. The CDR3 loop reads CASSGTGAHNEQFF. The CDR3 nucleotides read TGTGCCAGCAGCGGGACAGGGGCCCACAATGAGCAGTTCTTC.